The 9 T cell receptor beta chains reported below all come from one sample, sequenced in a study of identical twins. Via MiXCR, TCRdb re-called the 5' RACE reads, giving one row per CDR3 protein. Here the sample spans about 690,000 distinct CDR3 sequences, approximately 6% being singletons. The sample taken for sequencing was naive T cells sorted from blood. The receptors stem from a man aged 18-30 years in good health.

This clonotype appeared many times. The chain recombines TRBV7-2 with TRBJ2-1; the D gene could be TRBD1 or TRBD2 (5 bases each). Trimming pared 5 bases from V and 0 bases from J, leaving 11 bases between. This CDR3 region has 15 residues. The germline V gene encodes CDR1 SGHTA and CDR2 FQGNSA. The CDR3 sequence is CASSTGTASYNEQFF. DNA for the CDR3: TGTGCCAGCAGCACCGGGACCGCCTCCTACAATGAGCAGTTCTTC.

The genes are TRBV3-1 and TRBJ1-5; D unresolved. Germline CDR1 and CDR2: LGHDT and YNNKEL (reference sequence). This CDR3 has 12 residues. V lost 3 bases to trimming and J lost 5 bases, with 5 bases between them. CDR3 sequence: CASSHQDQPQHF. CDR3 bases: TGTGCCAGCAGCCATCAGGATCAGCCCCAGCATTTT.

A few counts support this clonotype. The chain employs TRBV11-2 and TRBJ1-2; a possible D gene is TRBD1 (6 bases). Between the trimmed V and J ends, which lost 3 bases and 8 bases, there was a span of 13 bases. Germline assignment: CDR1 SGHAT and CDR2 FQNNGV. There are 13 residues in the CDR3. In nucleotides, the CDR3 is TGTGCCAGCAGCTTGGGCAGGGGAGAAGGCTACACCTTC. Encoded protein: CASSLGRGEGYTF.

This clonotype was counted many times. The V gene is TRBV20-1, the J gene TRBJ2-1; 16 bases line up with TRBD2. V shed 0 bases, J shed 3 bases, and the junction held 14 bases outside the gene matches. The CDR3 is 21 amino acids. CDR1 and CDR2 (germline): DFQATT, SNEGSKA (reference sequence). CDR3 loop: CSAREFRAGTSGRAGYNEQFF. The CDR3 region has the DNA TGCAGTGCTAGAGAGTTTAGGGCCGGGACTAGCGGGAGGGCCGGCTACAATGAGCAGTTCTTC.

The chain is built from TRBV18 and TRBJ2-1, with 8 bases lining up with TRBD2. CDR1 KGHSH and CDR2 LQKENI come from the germline V gene. V shed 2 bases and J 8 bases; nucleotides not matched to a gene: 5. The CDR3 has 14 amino acids. DNA for the CDR3: TGTGCCAGCTCACCAGGCGCGGGAGGCTATGAGCAGTTCTTC. Residues: CASSPGAGGYEQFF.

This chain joins TRBV7-3 and TRBJ2-7; TRBD1 matches 9 bases. The CDR3 runs to 16 residues. V shed 4 bases, J shed 6 bases, and the junction held 13 bases outside the gene matches. Germline V gene sequence: CDR1 SGHTA, CDR2 FQGTGA. CDR3 DNA sequence: TGTGCCAGCAGCTACCCCTCCCGGGACAGGGCTTTCGAGCAGTACTTC. Translation gives CASSYPSRDRAFEQYF.

The chain has TRBV19 and TRBJ2-3; TRBD1 agrees at 9 bases. This CDR3 region has 16 residues. V was clipped by 4 bases and J by 0 bases; unmatched bases: 5. Germline CDR1 LNHDA, CDR2 SQIVND (reference sequence). The CDR3 sequence: CASSTGTGTSTDTQYF. The CDR3 DNA sequence: TGTGCCAGTAGTACCGGGACAGGGACTAGCACAGATACGCAGTATTTT.

This clonotype has ten or more counts. The CDR3 coding sequence is TGTGCCAGCAACGGATTGGCTGAAGCTTTCTTT. Translating gives CASNGLAEAFF. This chain links TRBV2 with TRBJ1-1; D gene uncertain. Trimming stripped 7 bases from V and 6 bases from J, with 9 bases between. Per germline, CDR1 SNHLY and CDR2 FYNNEI. This CDR3 has 11 residues. Combining the CDR3 with reference TRBV2 and TRBJ1-1 gives the whole variable domain EPEVTQTPSHQVTQMGQEVILRCVPISNHLYFYWYRQILGQKVEFLVSFYNNEISEKSEIFDDQFSVERPDGSNFTLKIRSTKLEDSAMYFCASNGLAEAFFGQGTRLTVV.

This clonotype was recorded many times. The rearrangement uses TRBV3-1 and TRBJ2-1, with D possibly called TRBD1 or TRBD2 (5 bases each). The CDR3 spans 15 residues. CDR1 is LGHDT, CDR2 YNNKEL, per germline (reference sequence). V lost 4 bases and J lost 6, with 16 bases in between. CDR3 coding DNA: TGTGCCAGCAGCCTCTCGGGGACCCGAGGCAATGAGCAGTTCTTC. Its protein product is CASSLSGTRGNEQFF.